These 25 T cell receptor beta chains were all obtained from the same sample, sequenced in a study of T cells after yellow fever vaccination. A single record per CDR3 protein comes from TCRdb applying MiXCR to the 5' RACE reads. The sample records 600,000 to 750,000 distinct CDR3 sequences, 9% to 15% being singletons. Specimen: PBMCs, collected on the day of the yellow fever booster vaccination. The origin of the receptors is a man aged 25 to 40 who received the YFV17D yellow fever vaccine.

The sample holds one count of this clonotype. The chain couples TRBV4-1 to TRBJ2-1; D possibly corresponds to TRBD2 (5 bases). Trimming left V 0 bases short and J 4 bases short, with 13 bases between. There are 16 residues in the CDR3. The germline V gene has CDR1 MGHRA and CDR2 YSYEKL. The CDR3 sequence: CASSQESGYEYNEQFF. CDR3 DNA sequence: TGCGCCAGCAGCCAAGAAAGCGGCTATGAGTACAATGAGCAGTTCTTC.

This clonotype was counted a few times. The V and J genes are TRBV5-1 and TRBJ2-5; D is unresolved. Trimming removed 4 bases at V and 7 bases at J, with 23 bases between. Germline V lookup: CDR1 SGHRS, CDR2 YFSETQ. The CDR3 has 16 residues. The CDR3 DNA follows: TGCGCCAGCAGCCCAGTAGGTTTGGGGAACGAAGGGACCCAGTACTTC. Translation gives CASSPVGLGNEGTQYF.

The table lists this clonotype with a few counts. The CDR3 loop reads CSVADRGKDTIYF. The CDR3 DNA sequence: TGCAGCGTGGCGGACAGGGGCAAGGACACCATATATTTT. This chain joins TRBV29-1 and TRBJ1-3; 9 bases are shared with TRBD1. Germline CDR1 is SQVTM and CDR2 is ANQGSEA. The CDR3 is 13 residues long. The junction had 8 bases not matched to a gene; V was cut back by 6 bases and J by 8 bases.

This clonotype was seen a handful of times. The chain is built from TRBV20-1 and TRBJ1-5; the D is unclear. The CDR3 is 12 residues long. Trimming took 4 bases from V and 7 from J, leaving 11 bases between them. The germline V gene has CDR1 DFQATT and CDR2 SNEGSKA (reference sequence). The CDR3 DNA is TGCAGTGCTATCTCCGTTGGGCAGCCCCAGCATTTT. The encoded protein is CSAISVGQPQHF.

This clonotype was seen at least ten times. The chain is built from TRBV12-3 or TRBV12-4 and TRBJ2-5; 10 bases are shared with TRBD1. The CDR3 loop spans 13 amino acids. Trimming removed 6 bases from V and 2 bases from J; junction bases left unmatched: 0. The CDR3 DNA reads TGTGCCAGCAGGGGACAGGGGCAAGAGACCCAGTACTTC. Translation: CASRGQGQETQYF.

Only a few counts were recorded for this clonotype. The chain joins TRBV20-1 to TRBJ2-1, with 10 positions matching TRBD2. Germline V gene data show CDR1 as DFQATT and CDR2 as SNEGSKA (reference sequence). This CDR3 is built from 14 residues. The V and J ends lost 8 bases and 5 bases, in that order; junction bases with no gene match: 9. CDR3 sequence (DNA): TGCAGTCAACTAGTAGCGGGAGGCGACAATGAGCAGTTCTTC. This sequence encodes CSQLVAGGDNEQFF.

In regard to this clonotype: An end of the junction does not agree with germline; a read error may underlie this. The rearrangement joins TRBV12-3 or TRBV12-4 to TRBJ1-2; D call uncertain. There are 17 residues in the CDR3. The CDR3 region has the DNA TGTGCCACCAGTAGTAGGTCAACTCCAACAAATAACTATGGCTACACCTTC. This sequence encodes CATSSRSTPTNNYGYTF.

There are a few counts of this clonotype. The CDR3 nucleotides are TGCGCCAGCAGCCAGCCTATCTCTATGAGAATCGGGCCCTACGAGCAGTACTTC. Translating it yields CASSQPISMRIGPYEQYF. The V and J genes are TRBV4-1 and TRBJ2-7; D remains ambiguous. Trimming removed 3 bases from V and 2 bases from J, with 23 bases in between. The CDR3 totals 18 residues. The germline CDR1 and CDR2 sequences are MGHRA and YSYEKL.

This clonotype was seen a few times. V gene TRBV10-1 combines with J gene TRBJ1-1, with no clear D. The CDR3 has 12 amino acids. Trimming stripped 0 bases from V and 12 bases from J, with 11 bases between. The V gene's germline CDR1 is WNHNN and CDR2 SYGVQD (reference sequence). The CDR3 is CASSESSQVTFF. CDR3 in DNA: TGCGCCAGCAGTGAGTCTTCCCAGGTGACTTTCTTT.

This clonotype turned up a few times. The chain carries TRBV29-1 and TRBJ2-1; 10 bases are shared with TRBD2. Germline-derived CDR1 and CDR2 are SQVTM and ANQGSEA. This CDR3 has 12 residues. Trimming at V came to 5 bases and at J to 9 bases, leaving 4 bases not matched to a gene. CDR3 loop: CSVRLAGSEQFF. The CDR3 DNA sequence: TGCAGCGTTCGACTAGCGGGTAGTGAGCAGTTCTTC.

This clonotype was observed a handful of times. V and J are TRBV20-1 and TRBJ1-1; D is perhaps TRBD1 (6 bases). Germline CDR1 is DFQATT and CDR2 is SNEGSKA (reference sequence). V shed 3 bases and J shed 1 base, with 12 bases lying between them. CDR3 length: 14 residues. This CDR3 reads CSASPGTRNTEAFF. The CDR3 nucleotides are TGCAGTGCTAGCCCCGGGACACGGAACACTGAAGCTTTCTTT.

This clonotype was observed many times. The V gene is TRBV7-9, the J gene TRBJ2-7; 10 nucleotides match TRBD2. V lost 1 base to trimming and J lost 6 bases; unmatched junction nucleotides: 6. Germline V lookup: CDR1 SEHNR, CDR2 FQNEAQ (reference sequence). The CDR3 covers 15 residues. The DNA for the CDR3 is TGTGCCAGCAGCTTAGGGACTAGCGGACCCTCCGAGCAGTACTTC. Translated: CASSLGTSGPSEQYF.

V is TRBV6-5 and J is TRBJ2-7; TRBD2 might be the D (5 bases). This CDR3 spans 16 amino acids. V lost 0 bases to trimming and J lost 3 bases, with 15 bases between them. Per the germline V gene, CDR1 is MNHEY and CDR2 is SVGAGI. The CDR3 region has the DNA TGTGCCAGCAGTTACTCGAGGGCAGGCCAATACTACGAGCAGTACTTC. Translated: CASSYSRAGQYYEQYF.

This chain connects TRBV28 to TRBJ1-1; D gene ambiguous. The germline V and J ends were trimmed by 8 bases and 2 bases, with 9 bases remaining between them. CDR1 is MDHEN and CDR2 is SYDVKM in the germline V gene. The CDR3 is 12 amino acids. For the CDR3, the DNA is TGTGCCAGCTATAGCCCCAACACTGAAGCTTTCTTT. Protein sequence: CASYSPNTEAFF.

The chain has TRBV24-1 and TRBJ2-3; D unclear. The ends were cut back, 3 bases at V and 4 bases at J, with 7 bases in the middle. CDR3 length: 13 residues. From germline, CDR1 is KGHDR and CDR2 SFDVKD. CDR3 amino acids: CATSDTIPDTQYF. CDR3 coding DNA: TGTGCCACCAGTGATACTATACCAGATACGCAGTATTTT.

This clonotype was seen a few times. The chain joins TRBV6-2 or TRBV6-3 to TRBJ2-2, with 7 bases lining up with TRBD2. There are 14 residues in the CDR3. Germline V lookup: CDR1 MNHEY, CDR2 SVGEGT. V trimming: 4 bases; J trimming: 6 bases; junction bases outside the gene matches: 5. The CDR3, as DNA: TGTGCCAGCAGTTCCCGGGGAGGGGCCGGGGAGCTGTTTTTT. This translates into CASSSRGGAGELFF.

This clonotype was picked up a small number of times. V gene TRBV30 combines with J gene TRBJ2-1; 8 bases align to TRBD2. The J segment lost 4 bases and the V segment lost 8 bases, leaving 10 bases of the junction unmatched. CDR1 is GTSNPN, CDR2 SVGIG, per germline (reference sequence). The CDR3 is 14 residues long. CDR3 in amino acids: CAARGPSGYNEQFF. DNA for the CDR3: TGTGCCGCACGGGGGCCTAGCGGGTACAATGAGCAGTTCTTC. The whole variable domain, remainder taken from reference TRBV30 and TRBJ2-1, is SQTIHQWPATLVQPVGSPLSLECTVEGTSNPNLYWYRQAAGRGLQLLFYSVGIGQISSEVPQNLSASRPQDRQFILSSKKLLLSDSGFYLCAARGPSGYNEQFFGPGTRLTVL.

The chain has TRBV20-1 and TRBJ2-3, with D unclear. V lost 3 bases to trimming and J lost 1 base, with 11 bases between them. Germline-derived CDR1 and CDR2 are DFQATT and SNEGSKA (reference sequence). The CDR3 totals 14 residues. CDR3 DNA sequence: TGCAGTGCTAGGGGGTACGGACGCACAGATACGCAGTATTTT. Translated: CSARGYGRTDTQYF.

This clonotype was counted a few times. This chain uses TRBV6-2 or TRBV6-3 with TRBJ2-2; 10 bases map to TRBD2. The CDR3 spans 17 residues. From germline, CDR1 is MNHEY and CDR2 SVGEGT. J was trimmed by 5 bases and V by 4 bases; bases with no gene match: 10. CDR3 in amino acids: CASSSELRTSGTGELFF. DNA for the CDR3: TGTGCCAGCAGTTCAGAATTGAGGACTAGCGGTACCGGGGAGCTGTTTTTT.

The chain employs TRBV12-3 or TRBV12-4 and TRBJ2-1, with 15 bases lining up with TRBD2. The CDR3 spans 14 residues. V gave up 5 bases and J gave up 8 bases; unmatched junction bases: 1. This CDR3 reads CASSGLAGGDEQFF. The DNA for the CDR3 is TGTGCCAGCAGTGGACTAGCGGGAGGGGATGAGCAGTTCTTC.

A few counts support this clonotype. The gene calls are TRBV18 and TRBJ2-3, with TRBD2 matching over 7 bases. This CDR3 has 16 residues. J was trimmed by 3 bases and V by 4 bases; bases with no gene match: 10. Germline CDR1 reads KGHSH; CDR2 reads LQKENI. In DNA, the CDR3 is TGTGCCAGCTCACAACCAGGGAGGGCTCAGACAGATACGCAGTATTTT. This sequence encodes CASSQPGRAQTDTQYF.

J is TRBJ1-1 and V is TRBV4-2; D is unresolved. Germline assignment: CDR1 LGHNA and CDR2 YNFKEQ. The germline V and J ends were trimmed by 0 bases and 5 bases, with 13 bases remaining between them. The CDR3 sequence is 15 residues long. DNA of the CDR3: TGTGCCAGCAGCCAAGATTCGGGCTTAGGTACTGAAGCTTTCTTT. Translated, it gives CASSQDSGLGTEAFF.

This clonotype was detected a few times. CDR3 bases: TGTGCCAGCAGTCAATTCGGAGGGGGCGACGGAAAGGACAATGAGCAGTTCTTC. It is translated as CASSQFGGGDGKDNEQFF. V usage is TRBV12-3 or TRBV12-4 and J usage is TRBJ2-1; TRBD1 might be the D (7 bases). The germline V and J ends were trimmed by 5 bases and 5 bases, with 25 bases remaining between them. The CDR3 runs 18 residues.

In its sample, this clonotype was seen once. The J gene is TRBJ1-1, the V gene TRBV11-2, with a tentative D call TRBD1 (6 bases). The CDR3 has 15 residues. Trimming stripped 2 bases from V and 8 bases from J, with 18 bases between. Germline assignment: CDR1 SGHAT and CDR2 FQNNGV. The DNA for the CDR3 is TGTGCCAGCAGCTTATTGGGTTTGAGGGGGGAGGAAGCTTTCTTT. The encoded protein is CASSLLGLRGEEAFF.

The chain combines TRBV5-1 with TRBJ2-5; 12 bases fit TRBD2. The V gene end was trimmed by 5 bases and the J gene end by 1 base; junction bases not matched to a gene: 6. Germline assignment: CDR1 SGHRS and CDR2 YFSETQ. CDR3 length equals 16 residues. In DNA, the CDR3 is TGCGCCAGCAGACAGGGACTAGCGGGCTTCCAAGAGACCCAGTACTTC. This encodes CASRQGLAGFQETQYF.